Below, 30 T cell receptor beta chains from the same sample are listed, as sequenced in a study of CD8 T cells in Susac syndrome (dated 2019 in TCRdb). Library generation was performed with the immunoSEQ multiplex PCR assay. RNA was extracted using the RNeasy kit, and roughly 0.5 to 1 microgram was reverse transcribed with random hexamers. TCRdb itself trimmed the public reads at Q25 with fastp, ran MiXCR and retained productive beta chains. Each CDR3 protein gets just one entry, which takes the most common genes and DNA from the rows behind it. Across this sample there are tens of thousands of distinct CDR3 sequences, with approximately 92% seen only once. In total, the top ten clones hold roughly 0.2% of the sample. Sequenced input: CD8+ T cells from PBMCs. These TCRs come from a human donor in good health.

The rearrangement links TRBV7-2 to TRBJ1-2; D gene unclear. V dropped 3 bases and J dropped 7 bases, with 3 bases sitting between them. Germline lookup yields CDR1 SGHTA and CDR2 FQGNSA. The CDR3 totals 10 residues. CDR3 in DNA: TGTGCCAGCAGCTTGCGTGGCTACACCTTC. It is translated as CASSLRGYTF.

J is TRBJ1-5 and V is TRBV7-9; TRBD1 matches at 10 bases. This CDR3 comprises 18 residues. Germline CDR1 SEHNR, CDR2 FQNEAQ (reference sequence). Trimming removed 6 bases from V and 3 bases from J; junction bases left unmatched: 14. Here the CDR3 DNA reads TGTGCCAGCAGTCCGCACCGGGACAGGGGATATGACAATCAGCCCCAGCATTTT. Its translation: CASSPHRDRGYDNQPQHF. Full variable domain (remainder filled in from reference TRBV7-9 and TRBJ1-5): DTGVSQNPRHKITKRGQNVTFRCDPISEHNRLYWYRQTLGQGPEFLTYFQNEAQLEKSRLLSDRFSAERPKGSFSTLEIQRTEQGDSAMYLCASSPHRDRGYDNQPQHFGDGTRLSIL.

This chain joins TRBV9 and TRBJ1-4; D possibly corresponds to TRBD1 (6 bases). The CDR3 sequence is 15 residues long. In germline, CDR1 is SGDLS, CDR2 YYNGEE. Trimming took off 4 bases at V and 3 bases at J, with 13 bases between the two ends. The CDR3, as DNA: TGTGCCAGCAGCCTCCAGGGGAGGTCTAATGAAAAACTGTTTTTT. Translated: CASSLQGRSNEKLFF.

The genes are TRBV5-1 and TRBJ2-2; D is uncertain. The CDR3 consists of 15 residues. The V end was cut by 1 base, the J end by 0 bases, with 7 bases between. Germline V gene sequence: CDR1 SGHRS, CDR2 YFSETQ. The CDR3 DNA reads as TGCGCCAGCAGCTTGAGGCAGCCGAACACCGGGGAGCTGTTTTTT. It specifies CASSLRQPNTGELFF.

The chain couples TRBV6-1 to TRBJ2-7; TRBD2 aligns across 11 bases. Per the germline V gene, CDR1 is MNHNS and CDR2 is SASEGT. This CDR3 region has 15 residues. Unmatched junction bases numbered 4, after V lost 1 base and J lost 5 bases. The CDR3 DNA is TGTGCCAGCAGTGAAGAGCTAGCGGGGGGCCACGAGCAGTACTTC. Translated: CASSEELAGGHEQYF.

J is TRBJ2-7 and V is TRBV10-3, with 7 bases aligning to TRBD1. With 6 bases clipped from V and 6 bases from J, the junction kept 11 bases outside the gene matches. The CDR3 consists of 14 residues. Germline loops: CDR1 ENHRY, CDR2 SYGVKD. CDR3 sequence (DNA): TGTGCCATCAGACCGGGACAGACAGTACGCGAGCAGTACTTC. Translation: CAIRPGQTVREQYF.

J is TRBJ2-3 and V is TRBV20-1, with D unclear. The CDR3 covers 15 residues. Trimming removed 1 base from V and 2 bases from J, with 13 bases in between. Germline V gene lookup returns CDR1 DFQATT and CDR2 SNEGSKA (reference sequence). The CDR3 nucleotides are TGCAGTGCTAGAGTCCGACCTAACCCCACAGATACGCAGTATTTT. It is translated as CSARVRPNPTDTQYF.

The chain carries TRBV5-6 and TRBJ2-3; D is undetermined. The V end lost 3 bases, the J end lost 2 bases, and 10 bases lay between the germline ends. CDR1 and CDR2 from the germline V gene are SGHDT and YYEEEE. The CDR3 sequence is 14 residues long. The CDR3 protein is CASSWQEITDTQYF. The CDR3 nucleotides read TGTGCCAGCAGCTGGCAGGAAATCACAGATACGCAGTATTTT.

The chain has TRBV28 and TRBJ2-7; TRBD2 matches at 7 bases. Germline CDR1 is MDHEN and CDR2 is SYDVKM. The J segment lost 0 bases and the V segment lost 7 bases, leaving 12 bases of the junction unmatched. This CDR3 is 16 amino acids long. CDR3 amino acids: CASTPTVQRGSYEQYF. As DNA, the CDR3 is TGTGCCAGCACTCCCACGGTACAGCGGGGCTCCTACGAGCAGTACTTC.

The V gene is TRBV7-9, the J gene TRBJ2-7; D remains unclear. Germline V gene data show CDR1 as SEHNR and CDR2 as FQNEAQ (reference sequence). The V end lost 5 bases, the J end lost 3 bases, and 11 bases lay between the germline ends. This CDR3 comprises 13 residues. CDR3 sequence reads: CASSPYENYEQYF. The CDR3 coding sequence is TGTGCCAGCAGCCCGTATGAGAACTACGAGCAGTACTTC.

V usage is TRBV9 and J usage is TRBJ1-6, with D unresolved. CDR1 is SGDLS and CDR2 is YYNGEE in the germline V gene. Trimming cost V 4 bases and J 7 bases, with 12 bases left between them. The length of the CDR3 is 14 residues. The CDR3 here is CASSPGPVNSPLHF. CDR3 DNA sequence: TGTGCCAGCAGCCCCGGGCCGGTGAATTCACCCCTCCACTTT. The full variable domain, completed using reference TRBV9 and TRBJ1-6, is DSGVTQTPKHLITATGQRVTLRCSPRSGDLSVYWYQQSLDQGLQFLIQYYNGEERAKGNILERFSAQQFPDLHSELNLSSLELGDSALYFCASSPGPVNSPLHFGNGTRLTVT.

V gene TRBV28 combines with J gene TRBJ1-2; D ambiguous. Trimming took 5 bases from V and 3 from J, leaving 22 bases between them. Germline values: CDR1 MDHEN, CDR2 SYDVKM. The CDR3 is 17 amino acids. The CDR3 loop is CASSPLWAGKRDYGYTF. The DNA for the CDR3 is TGTGCCAGCAGTCCCCTTTGGGCGGGGAAGAGGGACTATGGCTACACCTTC.

The rearrangement uses TRBV20-1 and TRBJ2-1; D is perhaps TRBD2 (7 bases). V was clipped by 1 base and J by 7 bases, with 26 bases between them. This CDR3 region has 18 residues. The germline V gene has CDR1 DFQATT and CDR2 SNEGSKA (reference sequence). The CDR3, as DNA: TGCAGTGCTAGAGTACCACCGGTTGGGGGGGCCTTAAGTAATGAGCAGTTCTTC. Translated: CSARVPPVGGALSNEQFF.

The CDR3, as DNA: TGTGCCAGCAGCAGCTCTGGGGCCAACGTCCTGACTTTC. Its protein is CASSSSGANVLTF. The chain joins TRBV12-3 or TRBV12-4 to TRBJ2-6, with D unclear. Trimming took off 6 bases at V and 0 bases at J, with 3 bases between the two ends. This CDR3 contains 13 residues.

The chain has TRBV12-3 or TRBV12-4 and TRBJ2-1; possible D gene TRBD1, 8 bases. The CDR3 extends over 14 amino acids. The ends were cut back, 10 bases at V and 7 bases at J, with 20 bases in the middle. The CDR3 is CATRSGDRTNEQFF. The CDR3, as DNA: TGTGCCACCAGGAGCGGGGACAGGACAAATGAGCAGTTCTTC.

This clonotype was recorded once. At one end the junction does not follow the germline gene, possibly because of a read error. The chain links TRBV3-1 to TRBJ2-7; D possibly corresponds to TRBD2 (6 bases). This CDR3 has 14 amino acids. The V gene's germline CDR1 is LGHDT and CDR2 YNNKEL (reference sequence). CDR3 in amino acids: CASSPGLGTYEQYF. The DNA of the CDR3 is TGTGCCAGCAGCCCGGGACTGGGCACCTACGAACAGTACTTC.

V gene TRBV5-1 combines with J gene TRBJ2-7, with D perhaps matching TRBD2 (6 bases). The CDR3 contains 13 residues. The ends were cut back, 2 bases at V and 3 bases at J, with 9 bases in the middle. The V gene's germline CDR1 is SGHRS and CDR2 YFSETQ. The CDR3 nucleotides read TGCGCCAGCAGCTTTAGACTAGGCTACGAGCAGTACTTC. Translation gives CASSFRLGYEQYF.

The CDR3 coding sequence is TGCGCCAGCAGCCAAGATGGGGGGGCCGGCTATGGCTACACCTTC. Translation gives CASSQDGGAGYGYTF. This chain connects TRBV4-3 to TRBJ1-2; D may be TRBD1 (6 bases). V dropped 0 bases and J dropped 4 bases, with 12 bases sitting between them. Germline V gene sequence: CDR1 LGHNA, CDR2 YSLEER. The CDR3 contains 15 residues.

The chain carries TRBV7-6 and TRBJ1-2; D gene unclear. This CDR3 is built from 13 residues. Germline assignment: CDR1 SGHVS and CDR2 FNYEAQ. V lost 5 bases and J lost 4, with 11 bases in between. The CDR3 protein is CASSPKAGYGYTF. The CDR3 DNA follows: TGTGCCAGCAGCCCCAAGGCAGGCTATGGCTACACCTTC.

The V gene is TRBV11-2, the J gene TRBJ2-5; TRBD1 agrees at 9 bases. Germline-derived CDR1 and CDR2 are SGHAT and FQNNGV. This CDR3 is 16 amino acids long. J was trimmed by 2 bases and V by 3 bases; bases with no gene match: 7. The CDR3 here is CASSFGQGWGQETQYF. The DNA for the CDR3 is TGTGCCAGCAGCTTTGGACAGGGGTGGGGACAAGAGACCCAGTACTTC.

The genes are TRBV4-1 and TRBJ2-1; 7 positions agree with TRBD1. After removal of 1 base from V and 6 bases from J, the junction contained 6 bases not matched to a gene. This CDR3 region has 15 residues. Per germline, CDR1 MGHRA and CDR2 YSYEKL. DNA of the CDR3: TGCGCCAGCAGCCAAGGGAAAGGGGGCTCCAATGAGCAGTTCTTC. This encodes CASSQGKGGSNEQFF.

J is TRBJ1-1 and V is TRBV14, with D hard to call. Germline lookup yields CDR1 SGHDN and CDR2 FVKESK. This CDR3 region has 17 residues. V was trimmed by 0 bases and J by 1 base, leaving 15 bases between them. CDR3 coding DNA: TGTGCCAGCAGCCAAGATAAGTTTACCCCTGAGAACACTGAAGCTTTCTTT. Its translation is CASSQDKFTPENTEAFF.

J is TRBJ2-1 and V is TRBV5-4; 7 nucleotides align to TRBD1. The ends lost 4 bases at V and 9 bases at J; junction bases unmatched: 13. CDR1 is SGHNT, CDR2 YYREEE, per germline (reference sequence). This CDR3 has 15 residues. The CDR3 loop is CASSRQGRGSSEQFF. The CDR3 DNA reads as TGTGCCAGCAGCAGACAGGGTAGAGGTTCTAGTGAGCAGTTCTTC.

The rearrangement uses TRBV5-4 and TRBJ1-6; 8 positions agree with TRBD1. Germline V CDR1 and CDR2: SGHNT, YYREEE (reference sequence). V shed 3 bases, J shed 7 bases, and the junction held 3 bases outside the gene matches. The CDR3 runs 14 residues. The CDR3 DNA follows: TGTGCCAGCAGCTACAGGGGGGACAATTCACCCCTCCACTTT. It translates to CASSYRGDNSPLHF.

The chain employs TRBV13 and TRBJ2-5; TRBD2 aligns across 9 bases. The CDR3 is made up of 16 amino acids. V shed 1 base and J 0 bases; nucleotides not matched to a gene: 3. CDR1 is PRHDT and CDR2 is FYEKMQ in the germline V gene (reference sequence). The DNA of the CDR3 is TGTGCCAGCAGCTTAGTCCCTAGCGGGGACCAAGAGACCCAGTACTTC. This encodes CASSLVPSGDQETQYF.

The chain uses TRBV27 and TRBJ2-5; TRBD2 matches 8 bases. Germline V lookup: CDR1 MNHEY, CDR2 SMNVEV (reference sequence). The CDR3 has 13 amino acids. V trimming: 5 bases; J trimming: 2 bases; junction bases outside the gene matches: 1. The CDR3 DNA sequence: TGTGCCAGCAGTGGGACTAGACAAGAGACCCAGTACTTC. Residues: CASSGTRQETQYF.

The CDR3 DNA reads as TGTGCCAGCAGCCCCGGGCGGGGAAACACCGGGGAGCTGTTTTTT. Amino acids: CASSPGRGNTGELFF. The rearrangement joins TRBV6-5 to TRBJ2-2; maybe TRBD2 (6 bases). Germline V CDR1 and CDR2: MNHEY, SVGAGI. The V gene lost 6 bases and the J gene lost 2 bases, with 13 bases spanning the gap. This CDR3 is built from 15 residues.

CDR3 sequence reads: CASSQRSQGVVASYEQYF. The CDR3 DNA sequence: TGCGCCAGCAGCCAACGTTCCCAGGGGGTCGTAGCGTCCTACGAGCAGTACTTC. This sequence joins TRBV4-1 and TRBJ2-7; 7 positions match TRBD1. The germline V gene has CDR1 MGHRA and CDR2 YSYEKL. V lost 2 bases to trimming and J lost 1 base; unmatched junction nucleotides: 14. The CDR3 is 18 residues long.

The DNA for the CDR3 is TGTGCCAGCAGTCATCCACTAGCGGGGGGGCTGGATGAGCAGTTCTTC. It codes for CASSHPLAGGLDEQFF. The V gene is TRBV6-1, the J gene TRBJ2-1; 13 bases are a match to TRBD2. The germline CDR1 and CDR2 sequences are MNHNS and SASEGT. J lost 8 bases, V lost 5 bases, and 9 bases had no gene match. The CDR3 extends over 16 amino acids.

J is TRBJ2-1 and V is TRBV5-1; D might be TRBD2 (6 bases). V was clipped by 4 bases and J by 1 base, with 21 bases between them. Germline V lookup: CDR1 SGHRS, CDR2 YFSETQ. This CDR3 comprises 18 residues. The CDR3 sequence is CASSPGRAGSTSYNEQFF. The DNA for the CDR3 is TGCGCCAGCAGCCCAGGTCGGGCGGGGTCAACTTCCTACAATGAGCAGTTCTTC.